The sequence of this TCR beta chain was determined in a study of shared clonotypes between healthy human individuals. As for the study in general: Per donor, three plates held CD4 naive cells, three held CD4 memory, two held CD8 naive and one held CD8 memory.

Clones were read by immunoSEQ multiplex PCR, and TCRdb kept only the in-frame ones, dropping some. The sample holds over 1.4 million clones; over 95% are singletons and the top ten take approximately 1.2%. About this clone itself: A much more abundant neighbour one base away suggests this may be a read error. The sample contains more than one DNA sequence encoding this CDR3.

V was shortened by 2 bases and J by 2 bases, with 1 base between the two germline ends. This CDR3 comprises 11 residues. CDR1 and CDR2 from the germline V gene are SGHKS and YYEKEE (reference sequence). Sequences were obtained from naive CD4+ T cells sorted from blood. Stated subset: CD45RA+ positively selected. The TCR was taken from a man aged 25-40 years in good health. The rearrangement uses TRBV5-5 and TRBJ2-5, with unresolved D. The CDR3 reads CASSLQETQYF. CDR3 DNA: TGTGCCAGCAGCTTACAAGAGACCCAGTACTTC. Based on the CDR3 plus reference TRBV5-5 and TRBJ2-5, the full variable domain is DAGVTQSPTHLIKTRGQQVTLRCSPISGHKSVSWYQQVLGQGPQFIFQYYEKEERGRGNFPDRFSARQFPNYSSELNVNALLLGDSALYLCASSLQETQYFGPGTRLLVL.